This T cell receptor (beta chain) was identified in a study of T cell changes during pregnancy in multiple sclerosis. TCRdb's copy holds only in-frame clones and misses some; the assay was immunoSEQ multiplex PCR. Of approximately 92,000 clones listed, 85% to 95% are singletons. V was clipped by 7 bases and J by 8 bases; unmatched bases: 19. The CDR3 totals 17 residues. The germline CDR1 and CDR2 sequences are LNHDA and SQIVND (reference sequence). The chain links TRBV19 to TRBJ1-4, with TRBD1 matching over 7 bases. This clonotype was sampled from a female donor with multiple sclerosis, enrolled in a pregnancy study. This material consisted of peripheral blood, taken in the first trimester of pregnancy. In nucleotides, the CDR3 is TGTGCCAGTACCTTACAAGCCGGGACAGCCGCCGACGAAAAACTGTTTTTT. It is translated as CASTLQAGTAADEKLFF. Filled out from reference TRBV19 and TRBJ1-4, the complete variable domain reads DGGITQSPKYLFRKEGQNVTLSCEQNLNHDAMYWYRQDPGQGLRLIYYSQIVNDFQKGDIAEGYSVSREKKESFPLTVTSAQKNPTAFYLCASTLQAGTAADEKLFFGSGTQLSVL.